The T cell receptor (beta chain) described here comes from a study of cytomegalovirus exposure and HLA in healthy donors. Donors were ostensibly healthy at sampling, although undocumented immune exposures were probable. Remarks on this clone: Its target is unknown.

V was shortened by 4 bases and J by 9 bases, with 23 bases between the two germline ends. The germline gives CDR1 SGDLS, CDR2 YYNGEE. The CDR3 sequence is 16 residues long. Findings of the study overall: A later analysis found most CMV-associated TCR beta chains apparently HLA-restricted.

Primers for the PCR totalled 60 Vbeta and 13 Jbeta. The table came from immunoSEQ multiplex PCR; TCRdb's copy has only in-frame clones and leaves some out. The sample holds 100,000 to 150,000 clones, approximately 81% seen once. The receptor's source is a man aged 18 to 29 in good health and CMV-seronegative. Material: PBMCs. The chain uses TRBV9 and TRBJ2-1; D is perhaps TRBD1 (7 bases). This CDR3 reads CASSPGQEVLGGEQFF. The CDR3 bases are TGTGCCAGCAGCCCAGGACAGGAAGTTTTGGGGGGTGAGCAGTTCTTC.